These T cell receptor beta chains were read from a single sample in a study of radiotherapy plus CTLA-4 blockade in lung cancer. This table comes from immunoSEQ multiplex PCR, and its TCRdb copy is limited to in-frame clones, with some not included. The table has 90,000 or so clones, roughly four fifths seen once. The sequencing here drew on peripheral blood, taken from a patient treated with radiotherapy plus ipilimumab. These receptors were collected from a human donor with non-small cell lung cancer who had stable disease on radiotherapy plus ipilimumab. Each CDR3 is given without its conserved first and last residue.

CDR3 protein	V gene	CDR3 length	J gene
ASRTQGDDTEAF	TRBV2	12	TRBJ1-1
ASIGDTAKNIQY	TRBV25-1	12	TRBJ2-4
ASSQPIAGGQRSSYNEQF	TRBV5-1	18	TRBJ2-1
ASSPTATLVPGELF	TRBV6-6	14	TRBJ2-2
ASKEGTVSTDTQY	TRBV7-6	13	TRBJ2-3
ASSDSGRYEQY	TRBV14	11	TRBJ2-7
ASSVGPGGTYNEQF	TRBV9	14	TRBJ2-1
ASSYRQGGYT	TRBV7-2	10	TRBJ1-2
ASRGVGSGAF	TRBV6-5	10	TRBJ1-1
ASSVTGQVRSPLH	TRBV9	13	TRBJ1-6
ASSATGRANYGYT	TRBV28	13	TRBJ1-2
ASRGTGGAEQPQH	TRBV28	13	TRBJ1-5
SGRTPSNEQF	TRBV29-1	10	TRBJ2-1
ASSYIPNNEQF	TRBV6-5	11	TRBJ2-1
ASSQAQFNEQF	TRBV4-2	11	TRBJ2-1
ASSEAPGGGMTQY	TRBV6-1	13	TRBJ2-5
ASSSKGLAGANEQF	TRBV7-9	14	TRBJ2-1
ASSPGLASTGELF	TRBV6-5	13	TRBJ2-2
ASRQEGGRREETQY	TRBV28	14	TRBJ2-5
ASSPRDRGYNSPLH	TRBV6-6	14	TRBJ1-6
ASSSAGGGYGYT	TRBV7-2	12	TRBJ1-2
ASSLEVGRGNQPQH	TRBV7-2	14	TRBJ1-5
ASSLDPSGGATDTQY	TRBV11-2	15	TRBJ2-3
ASSPDNSGNTIY	TRBV18	12	TRBJ1-3
ASSLSGGSVEQY	TRBV7-6	12	TRBJ2-7
ASSLTPHTRGTDTQY	TRBV28	15	TRBJ2-3
ASSPGPWSSYNEQF	TRBV19	14	TRBJ2-1
ASSIAGGPLDTQY	TRBV28	13	TRBJ2-3
ASSNRDEQF	TRBV6-1	9	TRBJ2-1
SADGTYGYT	TRBV20-1	9	TRBJ1-2
ASSLGGTPIQETQY	TRBV11-2	14	TRBJ2-5
ASSYSGLDALH	TRBV6-5	11	TRBJ1-6
ASSLIDTSNQPQH	TRBV4-1	13	TRBJ1-5
ASSQDGTGGLETQY	TRBV4-2	14	TRBJ2-5
SSGQGEMYGYT	TRBV29-1	11	TRBJ1-2
ASSLRRTGTQAEQY	TRBV7-2	14	TRBJ2-7
ASSPRQLEEKLV	TRBV18	12	TRBJ1-4
ASSYYQGEAF	TRBV6-5	10	TRBJ1-1
ASSGRTGRFEQY	TRBV7-9	12	TRBJ2-7
AISDRRSLGNTIY	TRBV10-3	13	TRBJ1-3
ASNRGPNEKLF	TRBV2	11	TRBJ1-4
ASSIMSSGRVFSYEQY	TRBV19	16	TRBJ2-7